This TCR beta chain was identified in a study of regulatory T cells in long-lasting Graves disease. Study-level background: Less than 3 months of antithyroid drugs had been taken by newly diagnosed Graves' patients.

This clonotype was counted a few times. V lost 0 bases to trimming and J lost 3 bases, with 16 bases between them. CDR3 length equals 16 residues. The V gene's germline CDR1 is SGHNT and CDR2 YYREEE (reference sequence). Time point noted: newly diagnosed GD, antithyroid drugs for less than 3 months. The authors made the TCR library using RNA they extracted from PBMCs. CDR3-region Arm-PCR and iRepertoire HTBI primers produced the TCR beta libraries. TCRdb ran MiXCR on the multiplex PCR reads and lists one entry per CDR3 protein. The sample contains some 410,000 distinct CDR3 sequences, about 16% of which appear only once. The sample was also linked to a second study, of T cells in Graves' hyperthyroidism and ophthalmopathy.

The sample in question was peripheral blood mononuclear cells (PBMCs), obtained at new diagnosis, from a patient treated with antithyroid drugs. The rearrangement joins TRBV5-4 to TRBJ2-7; maybe TRBD2 (6 bases). The origin of this receptor is a woman aged 30 to 39 with Graves disease. Here the CDR3 reads CASSLAAGIGSYEQYF. CDR3 DNA: TGTGCCAGCAGCTTGGCGGCGGGGATTGGCAGCTACGAGCAGTACTTC.